This T cell receptor beta chain was captured by sequencing in a study of blood T cell repertoires in COVID-19. As for the study in general: The United States, Italy and Spain provided the acute and convalescent COVID-19 samples. Nucleic acid was either cDNA or gDNA, and it came from T cells, B-cell-depleted T cells, or PBMCs.

Enrollment of patients from Seattle took place during active infection, with longitudinal follow-up. Sequenced by immunoSEQ multiplex PCR; TCRdb stores in-frame clones only, minus some. This table has under 250,000 clones, roughly 85% appearing once. V was pared by 6 bases and J by 7 bases, with 10 bases between. The CDR3 runs to 12 residues. Germline CDR1 PRHDT, CDR2 FYEKMQ (reference sequence). V gene TRBV13 combines with J gene TRBJ1-5; the D is unclear. The receptor's source is a middle-aged man with COVID-19, enrolled during active disease. The sequenced material came from peripheral blood. For the CDR3, the DNA is TGTGCCAGCAGTCTATATAACCAGCCCCAGCATTTT. It yields the protein CASSLYNQPQHF.